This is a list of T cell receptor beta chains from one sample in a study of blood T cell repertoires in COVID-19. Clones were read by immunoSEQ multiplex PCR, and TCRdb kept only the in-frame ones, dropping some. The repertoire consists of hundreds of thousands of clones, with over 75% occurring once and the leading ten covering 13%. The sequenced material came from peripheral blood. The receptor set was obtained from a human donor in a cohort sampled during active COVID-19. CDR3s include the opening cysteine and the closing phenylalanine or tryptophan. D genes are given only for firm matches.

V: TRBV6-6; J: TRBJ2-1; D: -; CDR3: CASSHRSYNEQFF
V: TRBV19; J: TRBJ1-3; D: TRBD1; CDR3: CASTTGGELSGNTIYF
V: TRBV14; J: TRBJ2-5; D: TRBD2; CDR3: CASSRGLVELETQYF
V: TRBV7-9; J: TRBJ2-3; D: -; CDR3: CASSLQQASTDTQYF
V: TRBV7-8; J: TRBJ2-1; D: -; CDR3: CASKADSYNEQFF
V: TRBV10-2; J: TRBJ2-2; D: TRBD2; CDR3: CASRGSWREVGELFF
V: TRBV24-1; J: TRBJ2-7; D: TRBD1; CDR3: CATAEGGRYEQYF
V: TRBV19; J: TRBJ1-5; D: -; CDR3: CASSLVRGNQPQHF
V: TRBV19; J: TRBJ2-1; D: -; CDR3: CASTAGTYNEQFF
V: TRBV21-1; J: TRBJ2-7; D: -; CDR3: CASSKPETGQSYEQYF
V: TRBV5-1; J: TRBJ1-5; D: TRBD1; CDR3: CASSPDRGQPQHF
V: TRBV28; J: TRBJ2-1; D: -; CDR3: CASSPPPIGTPYNEQFF
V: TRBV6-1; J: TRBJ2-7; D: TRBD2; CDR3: CASSEVSGRRNEQYF
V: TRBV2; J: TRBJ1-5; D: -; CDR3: CASSVVREGGLSNQPQHF
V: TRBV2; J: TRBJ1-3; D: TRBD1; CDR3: CASRGQAGAGSGNTIYF
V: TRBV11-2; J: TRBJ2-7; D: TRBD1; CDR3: CASSLLGTGPYEQYF
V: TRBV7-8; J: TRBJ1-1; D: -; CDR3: CASRGHGNTEAFF
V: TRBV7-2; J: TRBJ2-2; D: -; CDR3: CASTQALILTGELFF
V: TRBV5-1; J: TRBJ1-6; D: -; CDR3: CASSLGPLQLYNSPLHF
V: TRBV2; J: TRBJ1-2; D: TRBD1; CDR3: CASSEQGSYGYTF
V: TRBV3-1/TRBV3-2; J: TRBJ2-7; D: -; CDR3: CASSPGTTGLDYEQYF
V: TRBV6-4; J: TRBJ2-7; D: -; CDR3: CASSGGSIGIVKYEQYF
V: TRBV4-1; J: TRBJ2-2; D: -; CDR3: CASSHGGWELFF
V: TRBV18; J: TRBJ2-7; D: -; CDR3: CASSRTIEDEQYF
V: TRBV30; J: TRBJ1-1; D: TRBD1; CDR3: CAWSAGQYTEAFF
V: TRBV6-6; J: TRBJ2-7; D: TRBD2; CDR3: CASSGGRAFEQYF
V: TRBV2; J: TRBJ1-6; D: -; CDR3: CASRPQGNSNSPLHF
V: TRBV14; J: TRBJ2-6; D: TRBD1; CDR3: CASSRTGNSGANVLTF
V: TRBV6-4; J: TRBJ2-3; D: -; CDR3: CASSGRDSTDTQYF
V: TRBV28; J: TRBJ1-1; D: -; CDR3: CASSLQGRPAFF
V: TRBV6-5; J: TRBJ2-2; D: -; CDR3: CASTSDSGDTGELFF
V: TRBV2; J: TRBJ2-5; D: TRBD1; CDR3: CARRTGGETQYF
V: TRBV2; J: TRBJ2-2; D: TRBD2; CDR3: CASSPGGAGIGELFF
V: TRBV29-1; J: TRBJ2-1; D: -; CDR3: CSVRVYNEQFF
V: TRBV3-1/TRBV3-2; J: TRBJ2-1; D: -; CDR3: CASSRTVNEQFF
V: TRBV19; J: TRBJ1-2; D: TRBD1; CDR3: CASRLGQVVRSGYTF
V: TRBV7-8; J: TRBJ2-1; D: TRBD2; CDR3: CASSRARVGGNEQFF
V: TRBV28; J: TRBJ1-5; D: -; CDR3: CASFGGNQPQHF
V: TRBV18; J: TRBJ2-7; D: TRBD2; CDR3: CASSPAAGGREQYF
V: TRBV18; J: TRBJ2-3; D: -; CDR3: CASSPTKSTDTQYF
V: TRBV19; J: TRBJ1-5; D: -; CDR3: CASKVVRVSNQPQHF
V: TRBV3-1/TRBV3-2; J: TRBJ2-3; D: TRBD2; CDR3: CASSWSGGVNTDTQYF
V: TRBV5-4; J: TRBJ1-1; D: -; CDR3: CASSLGPMNTEAFF
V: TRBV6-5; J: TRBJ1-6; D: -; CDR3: CASSSAGTPVMGLHF
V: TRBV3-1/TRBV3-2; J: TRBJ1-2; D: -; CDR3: CASRPTGRDGYTF
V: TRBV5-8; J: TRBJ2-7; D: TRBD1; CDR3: CASSFRDRGSYEQYF
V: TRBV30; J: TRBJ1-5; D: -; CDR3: CAWSEYRAPNQPQHF
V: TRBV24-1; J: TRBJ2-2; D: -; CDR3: CATSDLTSFQLFF
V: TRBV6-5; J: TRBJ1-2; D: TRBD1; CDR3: CAISGQPNYGYTF
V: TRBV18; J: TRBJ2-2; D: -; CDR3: CASSPDITGELFF